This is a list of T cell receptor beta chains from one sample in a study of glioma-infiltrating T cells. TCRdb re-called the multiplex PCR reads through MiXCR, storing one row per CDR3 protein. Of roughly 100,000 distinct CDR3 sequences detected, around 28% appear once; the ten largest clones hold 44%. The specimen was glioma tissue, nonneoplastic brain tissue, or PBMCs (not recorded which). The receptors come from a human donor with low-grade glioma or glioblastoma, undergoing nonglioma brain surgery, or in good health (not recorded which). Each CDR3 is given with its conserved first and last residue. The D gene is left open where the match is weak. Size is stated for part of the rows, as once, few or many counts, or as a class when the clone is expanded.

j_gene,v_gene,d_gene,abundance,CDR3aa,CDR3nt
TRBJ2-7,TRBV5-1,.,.,CASSSGRANEQYF,TGCGCCAGCAGCTCGGGCCGAGCTAACGAGCAGTACTTC
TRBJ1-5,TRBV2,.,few,CASRQGLSQPQHF,TGTGCCAGCAGGCAGGGTCTAAGTCAGCCCCAGCATTTT
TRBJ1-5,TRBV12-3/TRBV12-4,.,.,CASSITYSNQPQHF,TGTGCCAGCAGTATAACGTATAGCAATCAGCCCCAGCATTTT
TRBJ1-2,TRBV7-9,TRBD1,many,CASTGQGESGYTF,TGTGCCAGCACGGGACAGGGGGAAAGTGGCTACACCTTC
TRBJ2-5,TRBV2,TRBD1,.,CASSPGQGIETQYF,TGTGCCAGCAGCCCGGGACAGGGCATCGAGACCCAGTACTTC
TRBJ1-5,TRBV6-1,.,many,CASRTGQGGNQPQHF,TGTGCCAGCAGGACGGGGCAGGGTGGCAATCAGCCCCAGCATTTT
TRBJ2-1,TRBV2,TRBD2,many,CASGLALGNEQFF,TGTGCCAGCGGACTAGCTCTGGGCAATGAGCAGTTCTTC
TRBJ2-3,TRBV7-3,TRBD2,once,CASSRVLAGDTDTQYF,TGTGCCAGCAGCCGAGTACTAGCGGGGGACACAGATACGCAGTATTTT
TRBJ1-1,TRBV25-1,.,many,CASSDTGKYYTEAFF,TGTGCCAGCAGTGACACAGGGAAATACTACACTGAAGCTTTCTTT
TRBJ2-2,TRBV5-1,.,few,CASRRSSDTGELFF,TGCGCCAGCAGAAGGTCGTCAGACACCGGGGAGCTGTTTTTT
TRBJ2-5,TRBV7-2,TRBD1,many,CASSHRPGQPGETQYF,TGTGCCAGCAGCCACCGGCCGGGACAGCCCGGAGAGACCCAGTACTTC
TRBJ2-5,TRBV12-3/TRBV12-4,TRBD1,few,CASSWTGEETQYF,TGTGCCAGCAGTTGGACAGGGGAAGAGACCCAGTACTTC
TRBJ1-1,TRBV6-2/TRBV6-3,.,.,CASSYTPGSGWNTEAFF,TGTGCCAGCAGTTACACCCCAGGGAGTGGCTGGAACACTGAAGCTTTCTTT
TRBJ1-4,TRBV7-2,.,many,CASSPDRHSEKLFF,TGTGCCAGCAGCCCCGACAGGCATTCCGAAAAACTGTTTTTT
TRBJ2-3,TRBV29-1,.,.,CSVGTLGGTDTQYF,TGCAGCGTAGGGACTTTGGGAGGTACAGATACGCAGTATTTT
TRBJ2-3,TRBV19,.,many,CASSDLGTQYF,TGTGCCAGTAGTGACCTGGGTACGCAGTATTTT
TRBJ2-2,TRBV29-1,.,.,CSVRTPNTGELSF,TGCAGCGTCCGTACACCGAACACCGGGGAGCTGTCTTTT
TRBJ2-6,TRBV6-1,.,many,CASCVGDGLTGANVLTF,TGTGCCAGTTGTGTAGGTGACGGACTCACTGGGGCCAACGTCCTGACTTTC
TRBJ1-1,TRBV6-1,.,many,CASRMTINTEAFF,TGTGCCAGCAGAATGACAATAAACACTGAAGCTTTCTTT
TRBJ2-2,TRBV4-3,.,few,CASSWEARDTGELFF,TGCGCCAGCAGTTGGGAGGCCAGAGACACCGGGGAGCTGTTTTTT
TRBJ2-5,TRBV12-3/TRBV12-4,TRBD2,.,CASRGYPGPGGETQYF,TGTGCCAGCAGGGGCTACCCGGGACCGGGGGGAGAGACCCAGTACTTC
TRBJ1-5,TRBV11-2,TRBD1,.,CASRWDRSNQPQHF,TGTGCCAGCAGATGGGACAGGTCCAATCAGCCCCAGCATTTT
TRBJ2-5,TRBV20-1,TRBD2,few,CSGRGVKETQYF,TGCAGTGGACGGGGGGTAAAAGAGACCCAGTACTTC
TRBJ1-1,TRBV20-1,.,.,CSARSGGEAFF,TGCAGTGCACGGTCCGGGGGTGAAGCTTTCTTT
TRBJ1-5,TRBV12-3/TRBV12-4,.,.,CASSLRLSLRGSNQPQHF,TGTGCCAGCAGTTTGAGGCTCAGCTTGAGGGGTAGCAATCAGCCCCAGCATTTT
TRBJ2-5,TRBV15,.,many,CATSRAGPPAETQYF,TGTGCCACCAGCAGAGCGGGTCCCCCGGCGGAGACCCAGTACTTC
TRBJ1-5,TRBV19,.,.,CASSSTSSQPQHF,TGTGCCAGTAGTTCGACGAGCAGTCAGCCCCAGCATTTT
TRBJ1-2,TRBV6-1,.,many,CASSPRTLEGYTF,TGTGCCAGCAGTCCAAGGACGCTGGAAGGCTACACCTTC
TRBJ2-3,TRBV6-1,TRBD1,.,CASSDGQGNQSQYF,TGTGCCAGCAGCGACGGACAGGGAAATCAGTCCCAGTATTTT
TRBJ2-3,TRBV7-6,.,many,CASSLGTDTQYF,TGTGCCAGCAGCTTAGGGACAGATACGCAGTATTTT
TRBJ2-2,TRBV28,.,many,CASRYSTNTGELFF,TGTGCCAGCAGATATTCTACGAACACCGGGGAGCTGTTTTTT
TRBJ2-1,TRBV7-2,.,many,CASSLALAAFNEQFF,TGTGCCAGCAGCTTAGCCTTAGCGGCTTTCAATGAGCAGTTCTTC
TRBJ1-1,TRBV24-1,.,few,CATSRGQNTEAFF,TGTGCCACCAGCCGGGGACAGAACACTGAAGCTTTCTTT
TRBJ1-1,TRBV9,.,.,CASSVEIDTEAFF,TGTGCCAGCAGCGTTGAGATTGACACTGAAGCTTTCTTT
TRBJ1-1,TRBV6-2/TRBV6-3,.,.,CASNTIGTEAFF,TGTGCCAGCAACACAATCGGGACTGAAGCTTTCTTT
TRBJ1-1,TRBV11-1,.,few,CASSLDTGLKEAFF,TGTGCCAGCAGCTTAGATACAGGACTTAAGGAAGCTTTCTTT
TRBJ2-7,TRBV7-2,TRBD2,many,CASSFRSGGPYEQYF,TGTGCCAGCAGCTTCCGTAGCGGGGGGCCCTACGAGCAGTACTTC
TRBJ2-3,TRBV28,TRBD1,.,CASSTLGTGSTYTQYF,TGTGCCAGCAGTACCCTCGGGACAGGAAGCACATATACGCAGTATTTT
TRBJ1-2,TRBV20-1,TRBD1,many,CSARTGTGGQGYTF,TGCAGTGCTCGAACCGGGACAGGGGGACAAGGCTACACCTTC
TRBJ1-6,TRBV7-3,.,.,CASSLAGSYNSPLHF,TGTGCCAGCAGCTTAGCCGGCTCCTATAATTCACCCCTCCACTTT
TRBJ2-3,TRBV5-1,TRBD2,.,CASSPGLAGISTDTQYF,TGCGCCAGCAGCCCGGGACTAGCGGGGATCAGCACAGATACGCAGTATTTT
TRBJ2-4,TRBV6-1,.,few,CASSRGEIQYF,TGTGCCAGCAGTAGGGGAGAGATTCAGTACTTC
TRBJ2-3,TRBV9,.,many,CASSVLSDTQYF,TGTGCCAGCAGCGTTCTGTCAGATACGCAGTATTTT
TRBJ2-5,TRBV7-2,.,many,CASSFLYQETQYF,TGTGCCAGCAGCTTCCTGTACCAAGAGACCCAGTACTTC
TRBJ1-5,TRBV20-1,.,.,CSAALGGDQPQHF,TGCAGTGCGGCGTTGGGTGGCGATCAGCCCCAGCATTTT
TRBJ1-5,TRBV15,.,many,CATSRDLAENQPQHF,TGTGCCACCAGCAGAGATTTGGCAGAAAATCAGCCCCAGCATTTT
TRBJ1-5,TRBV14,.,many,CASSQNYQPQHF,TGTGCCAGCAGCCAAAACTATCAGCCCCAGCATTTT
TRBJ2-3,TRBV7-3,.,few,CASSSTPLATDTQYF,TGTGCCAGCAGCTCCACCCCCCTGGCCACAGATACGCAGTATTTT
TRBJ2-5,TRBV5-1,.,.,CASSLGSWIVKETQYF,TGCGCCAGCAGCTTGGGTTCTTGGATTGTGAAAGAGACCCAGTACTTC
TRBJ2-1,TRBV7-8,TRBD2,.,CASSSRGGPYNEQFF,TGTGCCAGCAGCTCGCGGGGGGGTCCCTACAATGAGCAGTTCTTC
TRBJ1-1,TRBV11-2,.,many,CASSFVRNTEAFF,TGTGCCAGCAGCTTCGTTAGGAACACTGAAGCTTTCTTT
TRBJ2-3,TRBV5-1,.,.,CASSLLQGRETTDTQYF,TGCGCCAGCAGCTTGTTGCAGGGACGAGAAACCACAGATACGCAGTATTTT